Below, 2 T cell receptor beta chains from the same sample are listed, as sequenced in a study of cytomegalovirus exposure and HLA in healthy donors. The PCR employed 60 Vbeta primers together with 13 Jbeta primers. The method was immunoSEQ multiplex PCR; TCRdb's version includes in-frame clones alone and lacks a portion of them. Of 150,000 to 200,000 clones detected, around 76% appear once; the ten largest clones hold over 6%. Input material: PBMCs. Receptor source: a man aged 35 to 55 in good health and CMV-seropositive.

A note on this clone: Other nucleotide sequences from this sample produce the same CDR3. The chain uses TRBV18 and TRBJ1-1; 8 nucleotides match TRBD1. CDR1 and CDR2 (germline): KGHSH, LQKENI. V lost 6 bases to trimming and J lost 4 bases; unmatched junction nucleotides: 10. The CDR3 is 15 amino acids. This CDR3 is CASSPATGGGTEAFF. CDR3 bases: TGTGCCAGCTCCCCCGCCACAGGGGGGGGCACTGAAGCTTTCTTT.

V usage is TRBV5-4 and J usage is TRBJ2-7; tentatively, D is TRBD2 (7 bases). This CDR3 has 14 amino acids. Trimming took off 4 bases at V and 5 bases at J, with 16 bases between the two ends. Germline V gives CDR1 SGHNT, CDR2 YYREEE (reference sequence). The CDR3 sequence is CASSPGGGGNEQYF. As DNA, the CDR3 is TGTGCCAGCAGCCCAGGAGGGGGGGGGAACGAGCAGTACTTC.